This TCR beta chain was obtained from a study of T-cell reconstitution after alpha-beta-depleted transplantation in children. V shed 1 base and J shed 6 bases, with 4 bases lying between them. CDR3 length: 12 residues. Unique molecular identifiers were used to barcode this TCRbeta library. TCRdb processed the PCR reads anew with MiXCR; each CDR3 protein has one entry. Among approximately 270,000 distinct CDR3 sequences, 9.9% were seen once, and the ten largest hold roughly a tenth. The sample here was PBMCs from the stem cell graft donor, taken from the stem cell graft. The origin of this receptor is a human donor who donated a stem cell graft to a child with SCID. J is TRBJ1-5 and V is TRBV12-3 or TRBV12-4; D is unclear. The CDR3 nucleotides read TGTGCCAGCAGTTTAGTGTTTCAGCCCCAGCATTTT. Translated, it gives CASSLVFQPQHF.